This T cell receptor (beta chain) was sequenced in a study of post-analysis software for immune sequencing data (dated by TCRdb to between 2014 and 2016). Turning to the overall study: The recorded disease courses included relapsing-remitting, secondary progressive and progressive-relapsing multiple sclerosis, and some patients had no subtype annotation. The multiple sclerosis patient repertoires were compared with roughly twelve previously published healthy control repertoires from donors aged roughly 6 to 27 years. A subset of samples was prepared in parallel using single-end sample barcoding, then pooled and co-amplified after Illumina adapter ligation. What the work shows at the level of the full study, not this receptor alone: Significantly lower normalized Chao1 diversity was found in multiple sclerosis patients than in controls, suggesting substantial peripheral T-cell clonal expansion. Direct clustering with F measure showed strong co-clustering of samples prepared in the same batch, prompting a batch-effect correction. The control group was slightly older than the multiple sclerosis patient group.

Regarding this clonotype: Which antigen it targets is not known. Base qualities are not provided; no much larger clone lies one nucleotide away.

Library preparation used PCR. Sequencing was performed on an Illumina HiSeq 2500. To reduce PCR and sequencing biases, unique molecular identifiers were built into the TCR beta cDNA libraries. Every 1 to 10 million input T cells yielded roughly 500,000 cDNA molecules, meaning each molecule approximated one T cell. The same protocol used for the earlier healthy control dataset was applied to prepare and sequence the patient libraries. Within a given batch, samples were prepared together, multiplexed and sequenced on the same HiSeq lane. As for the authors' bioinformatics: MIGEC handled the raw barcoded reads, throwing out single-read molecular identifier groups before consensus assembly and CDR3 extraction. Clonotype tables were post-analysed with VDJtools, and diversity was normalized by down-sampling all datasets to the smallest sample size. To correct batch-related cross-sample contamination, repertoire overlap clustering matched CDR3 amino acid sequences but not nucleotide sequences. The public reads were run again by TCRdb, first through fastp at Q25 and then through MiXCR, and only productive beta chains were kept. All rows with the same CDR3 protein become a single entry with the most common DNA and genes. The V and J calls reflect TCRdb's pipeline rather than the authors' work. The sample contains approximately 660,000 distinct CDR3 sequences, 55% to 70% of them found a single time. The top ten clones comprise around 10% of the sample.

TCR beta repertoires were profiled from peripheral blood of approximately 13 young patients with multiple sclerosis to demonstrate the VDJtools post-analysis software. The multiple sclerosis patients were children and adolescents ranging in age from roughly 6 to 15 years. This receptor was taken from a girl under 10 years old with multiple sclerosis. Sequences were obtained from blood.

The CDR3: CAVYTDTQYF. The nucleotide sequence is given as TGTGCCGTCTACACAGATACGCAGTATTTT. The rearranged segments are TRBV6-5 and TRBJ2-3; no D gene call is confident. The junction shows trimming of 11 bases on V and 2 bases on J, plus 5 bases between the germline ends. The CDR3 spans 10 residues, from the cysteine through the phenylalanine. Solely the CDR3 DNA is kept, with 30 bases framed from the first base. CDR1 and CDR2 (MNHEY, SVGAGI) derive from the germline V gene.